Shown below are 26 T cell receptor beta chains from a single sample sequenced in a study of T cells after yellow fever vaccination. One entry per CDR3 protein results from TCRdb running MiXCR on the 5' RACE reads. The sample records 500,000 to 650,000 distinct CDR3 sequences, around an eighth being singletons. The material was PBMCs, obtained on the day of the yellow fever booster vaccination. The source of these receptors is a young man who received the YFV17D yellow fever vaccine.

This clonotype came up many times. This chain connects TRBV7-3 to TRBJ2-3; D is perhaps TRBD2 (6 bases). CDR3 size: 15 residues. In germline, CDR1 is SGHTA, CDR2 FQGTGA. V was cut by 2 bases and J by 2 bases, with 11 bases left in between. The CDR3 region has the DNA TGTGCCAGCAGCTTATGGGGCGGGGACACAGATACGCAGTATTTT. Residues: CASSLWGGDTDTQYF. Combining the CDR3 with reference TRBV7-3 and TRBJ2-3 gives the whole variable domain GAGVSQTPSNKVTEKGKYVELRCDPISGHTALYWYRQSLGQGPEFLIYFQGTGAADDSGLPNDRFFAVRPEGSVSTLKIQRTERGDSAVYLCASSLWGGDTDTQYFGPGTRLTVL.

The chain links TRBV5-1 to TRBJ2-7, with D possibly being TRBD1 or TRBD2 (5 bases each). The germline CDR1 and CDR2 sequences are SGHRS and YFSETQ. The CDR3 contains 13 residues. V lost 8 bases to trimming and J lost 6 bases, with 18 bases between them. The CDR3 reads CASSGTVDVEQYF. The CDR3 DNA sequence: TGCGCCAGTTCCGGGACGGTGGATGTCGAGCAGTACTTC.

V gene TRBV20-1 combines with J gene TRBJ2-5, with D perhaps matching TRBD2 (5 bases). This CDR3 spans 13 amino acids. Trimming pared 0 bases from V and 5 bases from J, leaving 10 bases between. Germline V lookup: CDR1 DFQATT, CDR2 SNEGSKA (reference sequence). The CDR3 DNA reads as TGCAGTGCTAGAGATGGGGTAGCGGAGACCCAGTACTTC. Encoded protein: CSARDGVAETQYF.

CDR3 in amino acids: CSVDSGPGANVLTF. The DNA for the CDR3 is TGCAGCGTTGATTCAGGGCCTGGGGCCAACGTCCTGACTTTC. The rearrangement joins TRBV29-1 to TRBJ2-6; D might be TRBD1 (5 bases). Deletions cut 3 bases from V and 2 bases from J, with 8 bases between. Germline-derived CDR1 and CDR2 are SQVTM and ANQGSEA. CDR3 length equals 14 residues.

The chain is built from TRBV14 and TRBJ2-1; 7 bases align to TRBD2. The CDR3 sequence is 16 residues long. Germline-derived CDR1 and CDR2 are SGHDN and FVKESK. The trim removed 0 bases at V and 1 base at J, leaving 3 bases unmatched. This chain's CDR3 is CASSQEAGLSYNEQFF. The CDR3 region has the DNA TGTGCCAGCAGCCAAGAAGCGGGACTATCCTACAATGAGCAGTTCTTC.

The table lists this clonotype with a few counts. The V call is TRBV7-6, the J call TRBJ1-1, with D maybe TRBD1 (5 bases). Trimming pared 1 base from V and 5 bases from J, leaving 11 bases between. CDR3 length: 14 amino acids. From germline, CDR1 is SGHVS and CDR2 FNYEAQ. CDR3 nucleotides: TGTGCCAGCAGCTTAGGCTGGGGGGTTACTGAAGCTTTCTTT. It yields the protein CASSLGWGVTEAFF.

This clonotype was observed a handful of times. The chain couples TRBV5-6 to TRBJ2-7; TRBD2 is a possible D gene (6 bases). The CDR3 contains 16 residues. Germline CDR1 SGHDT, CDR2 YYEEEE. Trimming left V 4 bases short and J 0 bases short, with 17 bases between. CDR3 amino acids: CASSQVGDGSSYEQYF. CDR3 DNA: TGTGCCAGCAGCCAGGTGGGGGACGGGAGCTCCTACGAGCAGTACTTC.

This clonotype was counted at least ten times. The rearrangement uses TRBV7-9 and TRBJ2-7; 12 bases are shared with TRBD1. CDR1 and CDR2 (germline): SEHNR, FQNEAQ (reference sequence). V lost 4 bases to trimming and J lost 5 bases; unmatched junction nucleotides: 6. This CDR3 spans 15 amino acids. The CDR3 sequence is CASSSQGTGGHEQYF. The CDR3 DNA sequence: TGTGCCAGCAGCTCCCAAGGGACAGGGGGCCACGAGCAGTACTTC. Full variable domain (missing parts from reference TRBV7-9 and TRBJ2-7): DTGVSQNPRHKITKRGQNVTFRCDPISEHNRLYWYRQTLGQGPEFLTYFQNEAQLEKSRLLSDRFSAERPKGSFSTLEIQRTEQGDSAMYLCASSSQGTGGHEQYFGPGTRLTVT.

The chain is built from TRBV4-3 and TRBJ1-2; 11 nucleotides line up with TRBD1. This CDR3 is 18 amino acids long. Trimming at V came to 0 bases and at J to 8 bases, leaving 14 bases not matched to a gene. Per germline, CDR1 LGHNA and CDR2 YSLEER. The CDR3 DNA follows: TGCGCCAGCAGCCAAGATCTACAGGACAGGGGGCTCAGAGGAGGCTACACCTTC. It translates to CASSQDLQDRGLRGGYTF.

The rearrangement uses TRBV20-1 and TRBJ1-1, with 8 bases identical to TRBD1. The CDR3 runs to 15 residues. Trimming took 5 bases from V and 5 from J; bases not matched to a gene: 13. Per germline, CDR1 DFQATT and CDR2 SNEGSKA (reference sequence). CDR3 in amino acids: CSAQGGQGARTEAFF. The CDR3 nucleotides are TGCAGTGCTCAAGGGGGGCAGGGGGCAAGAACTGAAGCTTTCTTT.

Comment on this clonotype: One junction end disagrees with the germline gene, perhaps due to a read error. This chain connects TRBV29-1 to TRBJ2-3, with D perhaps matching TRBD2 (5 bases). From germline, CDR1 is SQVTM and CDR2 ANQGSEA. This CDR3 comprises 15 residues. The CDR3 sequence is CSIERATRSTDTQYF. For the CDR3, the DNA is TGCAGCATTGAGAGGGCCACCCGTAGCACAGATACGCAGTATTTT.

This clonotype was found many times. CDR3 sequence reads: CASSTWTSGLGGETQYF. In DNA, the CDR3 is TGTGCCAGCAGTACCTGGACTAGCGGTCTGGGGGGGGAGACCCAGTACTTC. The chain carries TRBV12-3 or TRBV12-4 and TRBJ2-5, with 10 bases that match TRBD2. The CDR3 runs 17 residues. After removal of 5 bases from V and 5 bases from J, the junction contained 14 bases not matched to a gene.

V is TRBV18 and J is TRBJ2-7; 9 bases align to TRBD1. This CDR3 is 19 amino acids long. Trimming removed 1 base from V and 6 bases from J; junction bases left unmatched: 19. In germline, CDR1 is KGHSH, CDR2 LQKENI. The DNA for the CDR3 is TGTGCCAGCTCACCACGGGTCTTAGCATTTGGGACAGGGTATCGCGAGCAGTACTTC. Translation gives CASSPRVLAFGTGYREQYF.

The chain is built from TRBV3-1 and TRBJ2-1; D unresolved. Germline CDR1 is LGHDT and CDR2 is YNNKEL (reference sequence). The length of the CDR3 is 14 residues. V gave up 1 base and J gave up 3 bases, with 7 bases separating them. CDR3 amino acids: CASSQVEGYNEQFF. DNA for the CDR3: TGTGCCAGCAGCCAAGTGGAAGGCTACAATGAGCAGTTCTTC.

The sample holds a few counts of this clonotype. Here the CDR3 DNA reads TGCGCCAGCAGCCAACTCCCAGGGACCTCTGGAAACACCATATATTTT. Translation gives CASSQLPGTSGNTIYF. This chain links TRBV4-3 with TRBJ1-3; D perhaps matches TRBD1 (5 bases). Germline lookup yields CDR1 LGHNA and CDR2 YSLEER. The CDR3 covers 16 residues. V was pared by 2 bases and J by 0 bases, with 11 bases between.

This clonotype was observed a few times. The gene calls are TRBV2 and TRBJ2-6; 8 bases are a match to TRBD1. V was clipped by 2 bases and J by 3 bases; unmatched bases: 3. The V gene's germline CDR1 is SNHLY and CDR2 FYNNEI. The CDR3 sequence is 16 residues long. Here the CDR3 reads CASSEQGAVGANVLTF. In nucleotides, the CDR3 is TGTGCCAGCAGTGAACAGGGGGCGGTTGGGGCCAACGTCCTGACTTTC.

The J gene is TRBJ1-2, the V gene TRBV4-3, with no clear D. This CDR3 has 14 residues. V was cut by 4 bases and J by 8 bases, with 17 bases left in between. Germline V gene data show CDR1 as LGHNA and CDR2 as YSLEER. CDR3: CASSRGNIAEGYTF. In nucleotides, the CDR3 is TGCGCCAGCAGCCGCGGAAACATCGCCGAGGGCTACACCTTC.

There are a few counts of this clonotype. The gene calls are TRBV4-3 and TRBJ1-4; D gene uncertain. CDR1 is LGHNA and CDR2 is YSLEER in the germline V gene. V was clipped by 0 bases and J by 5 bases, with 4 bases between them. CDR3 size: 13 residues. The CDR3 protein is CASSQDHNEKLFF. The CDR3 DNA reads TGCGCCAGCAGCCAAGATCACAATGAAAAACTGTTTTTT.

This clonotype has a count of ten or more. This rearrangement joins TRBV5-1 to TRBJ2-7, with D possibly being TRBD1 (6 bases). Deletions cut 4 bases from V and 7 bases from J, with 9 bases between. Germline loops: CDR1 SGHRS, CDR2 YFSETQ. The CDR3 runs 11 residues. The CDR3 loop is CASSIDREQYF. CDR3 DNA: TGCGCCAGCAGCATCGACAGGGAGCAGTACTTC. The full variable domain, with the rest looked up from reference TRBV5-1 and TRBJ2-7, is KAGVTQTPRYLIKTRGQQVTLSCSPISGHRSVSWYQQTPGQGLQFLFEYFSETQRNKGNFPGRFSGRQFSNSRSEMNVSTLELGDSALYLCASSIDREQYFGPGTRLTVT.

V usage is TRBV29-1 and J usage is TRBJ1-2, with a tentative D call TRBD1 (5 bases). The CDR3 is 12 residues long. CDR1 SQVTM and CDR2 ANQGSEA come from the germline V gene. Trimming left V 6 bases short and J 4 bases short, with 12 bases between. Written as DNA, the CDR3 is TGCAGCGTCCTCCGGGGGACCTATGGCTACACCTTC. Residues: CSVLRGTYGYTF.

The chain couples TRBV3-1 to TRBJ2-1; D gene uncertain. Deletions cut 2 bases from V and 7 bases from J, with 12 bases between. Germline loops: CDR1 LGHDT, CDR2 YNNKEL (reference sequence). This CDR3 is built from 14 residues. CDR3 loop: CASSQLRKENEQFF. CDR3 sequence (DNA): TGTGCCAGCAGCCAACTCCGGAAGGAAAATGAGCAGTTCTTC.

This clonotype has more than one count but fewer than ten. The chain employs TRBV10-3 and TRBJ1-6; no clear D. The germline gives CDR1 ENHRY, CDR2 SYGVKD. There are 14 residues in the CDR3. Deletions cut 0 bases from V and 9 bases from J, with 9 bases between. The CDR3 bases are TGTGCCATCAGTGAGTCAGGCTCGAGTTCACCCCTCCACTTT. Translating gives CAISESGSSSPLHF.

CDR3 DNA sequence: TGTGCCAGCAGCTCACTAGCGGGGAGCACCGGGGAGCTGTTTTTT. Translating gives CASSSLAGSTGELFF. This chain connects TRBV7-2 to TRBJ2-2; 10 bases are a match to TRBD2. The junction had 3 bases not matched to a gene; V was cut back by 4 bases and J by 4 bases. This CDR3 region has 15 residues. Germline assignment: CDR1 SGHTA and CDR2 FQGNSA. The complete variable domain, with remaining parts taken from reference TRBV7-2 and TRBJ2-2, reads GAGVSQSPSNKVTEKGKDVELRCDPISGHTALYWYRQSLGQGLEFLIYFQGNSAPDKSGLPSDRFSAERTGGSVSTLTIQRTQQEDSAVYLCASSSLAGSTGELFFGEGSRLTVL.

This clonotype appeared a few times. The V call is TRBV7-2, the J call TRBJ2-3, with TRBD2 identical over 10 bases. CDR1 and CDR2 from the germline V gene are SGHTA and FQGNSA. Unmatched junction bases numbered 13, after V lost 4 bases and J lost 6 bases. The CDR3 has 17 amino acids. CDR3 DNA: TGTGCCAGCAGCTATCGGACTAGCGGAACCCGTACGGATACGCAGTATTTT. Residues: CASSYRTSGTRTDTQYF. Combining the CDR3 with reference TRBV7-2 and TRBJ2-3 gives the whole variable domain GAGVSQSPSNKVTEKGKDVELRCDPISGHTALYWYRQSLGQGLEFLIYFQGNSAPDKSGLPSDRFSAERTGGSVSTLTIQRTQQEDSAVYLCASSYRTSGTRTDTQYFGPGTRLTVL.

The sample holds a few counts of this clonotype. The V gene is TRBV23-1, the J gene TRBJ2-2; TRBD2 might be the D (6 bases). TRBV23-1 is an ORF, and what it does is uncertain. Trimming cost V 3 bases and J 4 bases, with 12 bases left between them. The CDR3 extends over 15 amino acids. In DNA form, the CDR3 reads TGCGCCAGCAGTCACCTCGGAGGGTCCACCGGGGAGCTGTTTTTT. This encodes CASSHLGGSTGELFF.

This clonotype was detected only once. The chain carries TRBV11-3 and TRBJ1-6; 10 bases agree with TRBD1. V lost 5 bases, J lost 9 bases, and 7 bases stayed unmatched. Per germline, CDR1 SGHNT and CDR2 YENEEA. There are 15 residues in the CDR3. This CDR3 is CASSLGQGESSPLHF. Written as DNA, the CDR3 is TGTGCCAGCAGCCTCGGACAGGGGGAGAGTTCACCCCTCCACTTT.